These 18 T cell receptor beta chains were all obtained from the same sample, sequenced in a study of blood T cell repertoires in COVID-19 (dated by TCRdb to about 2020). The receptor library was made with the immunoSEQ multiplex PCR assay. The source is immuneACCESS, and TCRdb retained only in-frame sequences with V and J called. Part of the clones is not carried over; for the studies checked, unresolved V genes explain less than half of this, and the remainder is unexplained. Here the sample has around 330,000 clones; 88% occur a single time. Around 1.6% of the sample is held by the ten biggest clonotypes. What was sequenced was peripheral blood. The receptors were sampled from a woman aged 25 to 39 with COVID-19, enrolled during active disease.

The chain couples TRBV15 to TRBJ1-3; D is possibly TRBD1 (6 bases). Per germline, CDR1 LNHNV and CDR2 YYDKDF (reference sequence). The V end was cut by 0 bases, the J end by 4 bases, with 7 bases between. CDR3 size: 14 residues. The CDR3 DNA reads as TGTGCCACCAGCAGAGATGGGACAGGAAACACCATATATTTT. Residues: CATSRDGTGNTIYF. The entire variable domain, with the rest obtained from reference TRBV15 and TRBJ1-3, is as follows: DAMVIQNPRYQVTQFGKPVTLSCSQTLNHNVMYWYQQKSSQAPKLLFHYYDKDFNNEADTPDNFQSRRPNTSFCFLDIRSPGLGDTAMYLCATSRDGTGNTIYFGEGSWLTVV.

The CDR3 is CASSRDRDGYTF. The CDR3 region has the DNA TGTGCCAGCAGCCGGGACAGGGATGGCTACACCTTC. V usage is TRBV7-9 and J usage is TRBJ1-2; TRBD1 agrees at 9 bases. J lost 6 bases, V lost 5 bases, and 1 base had no gene match. Germline V CDR1 and CDR2: SEHNR, FQNEAQ (reference sequence). CDR3 size: 12 residues.

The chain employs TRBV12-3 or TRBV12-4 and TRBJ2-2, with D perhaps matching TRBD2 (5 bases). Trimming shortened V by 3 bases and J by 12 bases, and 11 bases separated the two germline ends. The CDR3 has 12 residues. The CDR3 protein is CASSFGPGKLFF. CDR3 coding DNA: TGTGCCAGCAGTTTTGGTCCGGGGAAGCTGTTTTTT.

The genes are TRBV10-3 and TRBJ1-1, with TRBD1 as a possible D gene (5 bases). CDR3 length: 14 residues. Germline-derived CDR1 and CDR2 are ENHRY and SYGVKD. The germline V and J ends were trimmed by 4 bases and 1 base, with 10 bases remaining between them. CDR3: CAISGSGPNTEAFF. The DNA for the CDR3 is TGTGCCATCAGTGGATCAGGGCCGAACACTGAAGCTTTCTTT.

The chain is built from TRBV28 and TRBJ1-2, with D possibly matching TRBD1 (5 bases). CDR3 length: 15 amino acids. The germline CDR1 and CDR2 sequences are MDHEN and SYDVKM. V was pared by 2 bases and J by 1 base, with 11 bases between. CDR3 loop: CASSLGRGVNYGYTF. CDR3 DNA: TGTGCCAGCAGTTTAGGTCGGGGGGTTAACTATGGCTACACCTTC.

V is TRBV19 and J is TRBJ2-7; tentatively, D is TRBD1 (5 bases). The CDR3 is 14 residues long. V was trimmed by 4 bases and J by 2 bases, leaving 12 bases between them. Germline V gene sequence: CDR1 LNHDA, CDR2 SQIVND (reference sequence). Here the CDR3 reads CASSSRDNPYEQYF. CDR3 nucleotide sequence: TGTGCCAGTAGTAGCAGGGATAACCCCTACGAGCAGTACTTC.

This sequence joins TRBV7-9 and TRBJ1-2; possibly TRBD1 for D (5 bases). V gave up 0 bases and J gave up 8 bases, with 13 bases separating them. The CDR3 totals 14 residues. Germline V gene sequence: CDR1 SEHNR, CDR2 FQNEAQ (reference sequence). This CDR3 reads CASSLAGRGDGYTF. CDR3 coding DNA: TGTGCCAGCAGCTTAGCGGGTAGGGGTGACGGCTACACCTTC.

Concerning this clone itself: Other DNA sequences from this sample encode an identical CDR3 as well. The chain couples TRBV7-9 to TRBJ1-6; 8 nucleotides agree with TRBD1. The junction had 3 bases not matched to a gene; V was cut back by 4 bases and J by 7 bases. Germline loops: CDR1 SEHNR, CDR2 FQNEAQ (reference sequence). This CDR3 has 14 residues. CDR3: CASSSTGGNSPLHF. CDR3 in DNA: TGTGCCAGCAGCTCAACAGGGGGGAATTCACCCCTCCACTTT.

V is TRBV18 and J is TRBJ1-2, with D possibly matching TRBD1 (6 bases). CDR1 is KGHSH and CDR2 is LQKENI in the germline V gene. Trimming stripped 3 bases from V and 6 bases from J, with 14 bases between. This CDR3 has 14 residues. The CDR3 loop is CASSPATGLHGYTF. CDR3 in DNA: TGTGCCAGCTCACCGGCCACAGGGTTGCATGGCTACACCTTC.

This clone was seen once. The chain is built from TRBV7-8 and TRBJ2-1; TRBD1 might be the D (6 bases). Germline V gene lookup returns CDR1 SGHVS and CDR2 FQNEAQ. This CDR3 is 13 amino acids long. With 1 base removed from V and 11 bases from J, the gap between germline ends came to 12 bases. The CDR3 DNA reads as TGTGCCAGCAGCTTAGTGGGACACGAGAAGCAGTTCTTC. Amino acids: CASSLVGHEKQFF.

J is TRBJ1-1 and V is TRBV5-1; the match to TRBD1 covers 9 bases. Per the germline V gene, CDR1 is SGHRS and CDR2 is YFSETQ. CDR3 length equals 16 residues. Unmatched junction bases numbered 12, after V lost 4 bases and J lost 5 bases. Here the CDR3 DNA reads TGCGCCAGCAGCATCGCGCCGACAGGGGGACGGACTGAAGCTTTCTTT. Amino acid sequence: CASSIAPTGGRTEAFF.

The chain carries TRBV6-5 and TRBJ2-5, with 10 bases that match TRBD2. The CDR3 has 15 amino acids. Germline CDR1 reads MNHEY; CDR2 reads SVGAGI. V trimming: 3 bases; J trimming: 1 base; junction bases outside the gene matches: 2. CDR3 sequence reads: CASSYERGGQETQYF. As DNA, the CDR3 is TGTGCCAGCAGTTATGAGCGGGGGGGCCAAGAGACCCAGTACTTC.

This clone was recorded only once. The CDR3 sequence: CASRFTSRGYNEQFF. The CDR3 bases are TGTGCCAGTAGGTTTACTAGCCGGGGGTACAATGAGCAGTTCTTC. This chain joins TRBV19 and TRBJ2-1, with D tentatively TRBD2 (6 bases). This CDR3 is built from 15 residues. CDR1 is LNHDA and CDR2 is SQIVND in the germline V gene (reference sequence). Trimming shortened V by 6 bases and J by 4 bases, and 16 bases separated the two germline ends.

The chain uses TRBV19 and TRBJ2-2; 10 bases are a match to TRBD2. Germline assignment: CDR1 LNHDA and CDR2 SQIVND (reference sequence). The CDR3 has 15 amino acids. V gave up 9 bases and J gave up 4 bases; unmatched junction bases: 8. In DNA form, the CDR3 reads TGTGCCAGCAATAGCGGGGGGCGCGGCACCGGGGAGCTGTTTTTT. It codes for CASNSGGRGTGELFF.

The CDR3 reads CASSQILAGAKETQYF. In DNA, the CDR3 is TGTGCCAGCAGCCAAATACTAGCGGGGGCAAAAGAGACCCAGTACTTC. J is TRBJ2-5 and V is TRBV7-9; 11 bases match TRBD2. The CDR3 is 16 amino acids. Germline-derived CDR1 and CDR2 are SEHNR and FQNEAQ (reference sequence). Losses at the gene ends were 5 bases for V and 3 bases for J; bases not matched to a gene: 8.

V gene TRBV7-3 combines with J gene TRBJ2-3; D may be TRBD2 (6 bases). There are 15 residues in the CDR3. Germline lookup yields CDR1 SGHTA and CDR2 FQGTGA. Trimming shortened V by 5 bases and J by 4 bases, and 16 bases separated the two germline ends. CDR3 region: CASSPTGLRADTQYF. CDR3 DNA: TGTGCCAGCAGCCCCACGGGACTGCGCGCAGATACGCAGTATTTT.

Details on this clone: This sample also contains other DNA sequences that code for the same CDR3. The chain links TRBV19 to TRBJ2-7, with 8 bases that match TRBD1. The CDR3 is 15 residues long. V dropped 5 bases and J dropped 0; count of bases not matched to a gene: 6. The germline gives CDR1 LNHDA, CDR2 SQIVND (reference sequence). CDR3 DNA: TGTGCCAGTAGTTTGGGACAGGCCTTCTCCTACGAGCAGTACTTC. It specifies CASSLGQAFSYEQYF.

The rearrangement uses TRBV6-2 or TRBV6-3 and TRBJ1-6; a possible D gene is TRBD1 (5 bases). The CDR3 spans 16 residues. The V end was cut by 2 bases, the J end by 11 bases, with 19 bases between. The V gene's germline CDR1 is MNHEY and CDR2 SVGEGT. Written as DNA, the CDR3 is TGTGCCAGCAGTTACGATCTGCGCCAGGGCCTAGCACCCCTCCACTTT. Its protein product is CASSYDLRQGLAPLHF.